This TCR beta chain was observed in a study of identical twins. This clonotype was observed a handful of times. TCRdb re-called the 5' RACE reads through MiXCR, storing one row per CDR3 protein. The data contain 470,000 or so distinct CDR3 sequences, 24% of them singletons. This same sample was also part of a study on T cells expressing NK-cell markers.

Sequencing used CD4+ T cells sorted from blood. This receptor was identified in a woman under 30 in good health.

CDR3 protein: CASSLARASGPWSSYNEQFF. CDR3 sequence (DNA): TGTGCCAGCAGCTTAGCGAGGGCTAGCGGGCCCTGGAGCTCCTACAATGAGCAGTTCTTC. The V gene is TRBV7-2, the J gene TRBJ2-1, with 8 nucleotides matching TRBD2. Germline-derived CDR1 and CDR2 are SGHTA and FQGNSA. Trimming took 0 bases from V and 0 from J; bases not matched to a gene: 13. The CDR3 spans 20 residues.